Following are 31 T cell receptor beta chains from one sample sequenced in a study of high-grade serous ovarian cancer treatment subgroups. Tumor tissue was taken before any definitive surgery or chemotherapy was given. Sequencing used immunoSEQ multiplex PCR; TCRdb keeps in-frame clones, though not all of them. The sample has over 14,000 clones; about 86% are singletons. The sample comprised tumor tissue. These receptors all stem from a human donor with high-grade serous ovarian cancer.

V gene TRBV10-3 combines with J gene TRBJ2-3; 9 bases line up with TRBD1. The ends lost 7 bases at V and 1 base at J; junction bases unmatched: 6. CDR1 and CDR2 from the germline V gene are ENHRY and SYGVKD. The CDR3 consists of 15 residues. The CDR3 sequence: CAIIQGATGTDTQYF. The DNA of the CDR3 is TGTGCCATCATACAGGGGGCGACGGGCACAGATACGCAGTATTTT.

CDR3 in amino acids: CASSLPGLAGQFF. CDR3 nucleotides: TGTGCCAGCTCACTACCGGGACTAGCGGGGCAGTTCTTC. The chain employs TRBV18 and TRBJ2-1; TRBD2 matches at 12 bases. V lost 4 bases, J lost 12 bases, and 4 bases stayed unmatched. Germline V lookup: CDR1 KGHSH, CDR2 LQKENI. This CDR3 has 13 amino acids.

This chain uses TRBV6-1 with TRBJ1-2, with D maybe TRBD1 (6 bases). There are 15 residues in the CDR3. Germline CDR1 and CDR2: MNHNS and SASEGT. Trimming shortened V by 6 bases and J by 0 bases, and 14 bases separated the two germline ends. Here the CDR3 DNA reads TGTGCCAGCAGATTGACAGGAACCCCTAACTATGGCTACACCTTC. Protein sequence: CASRLTGTPNYGYTF.

V gene TRBV6-1 combines with J gene TRBJ1-5; D is unclear. The CDR3 is made up of 13 amino acids. Germline V lookup: CDR1 MNHNS, CDR2 SASEGT. V was trimmed by 4 bases and J by 0 bases, leaving 4 bases between them. The CDR3 protein is CASSAPSNQPQHF. For the CDR3, the DNA is TGTGCCAGCAGTGCACCTAGCAATCAGCCCCAGCATTTT.

Notes on this clone: The same CDR3 can be traced to other DNA sequences in this sample. The V gene is TRBV30, the J gene TRBJ1-1; TRBD1 matches at 8 bases. V shed 4 bases and J 0 bases; nucleotides not matched to a gene: 4. The CDR3 has 14 residues. The germline V gene encodes CDR1 GTSNPN and CDR2 SVGIG (reference sequence). The CDR3 sequence is CAWNLGQVNTEAFF. CDR3 DNA sequence: TGTGCCTGGAACCTGGGACAGGTGAACACTGAAGCTTTCTTT.

V is TRBV5-1 and J is TRBJ2-5; maybe TRBD1 (5 bases). CDR1 is SGHRS and CDR2 is YFSETQ in the germline V gene. The length of the CDR3 is 13 residues. Trimming took off 0 bases at V and 5 bases at J, with 8 bases between the two ends. The CDR3 sequence is CASSLAGWETQYF. The CDR3 region has the DNA TGCGCCAGCAGCTTGGCAGGGTGGGAGACCCAGTACTTC.

The chain employs TRBV18 and TRBJ2-7; D might be TRBD2 (6 bases). Germline assignment: CDR1 KGHSH and CDR2 LQKENI. CDR3 size: 14 residues. Trimming shortened V by 6 bases and J by 2 bases, and 14 bases separated the two germline ends. CDR3 in amino acids: CASSRAGFAYEQYF. DNA for the CDR3: TGTGCCAGCTCTCGAGCGGGTTTCGCCTACGAGCAGTACTTC.

The genes are TRBV14 and TRBJ1-2; D not certain. In germline, CDR1 is SGHDN, CDR2 FVKESK. Trimming removed 0 bases at V and 8 bases at J, with 13 bases between. The CDR3 is 14 residues long. DNA of the CDR3: TGTGCCAGCAGCCAAGATACGGCCTGGGTGGGCTACACCTTC. Translating gives CASSQDTAWVGYTF.

This clone was seen once. The chain has TRBV19 and TRBJ2-2, with 10 nucleotides matching TRBD1. The length of the CDR3 is 15 residues. Losses at the gene ends were 7 bases for V and 5 bases for J; bases not matched to a gene: 7. CDR1 LNHDA and CDR2 SQIVND come from the germline V gene (reference sequence). CDR3 residues: CASNEDRGRTGELFF. The CDR3 nucleotides are TGTGCCAGTAACGAGGACAGGGGGAGGACCGGGGAGCTGTTTTTT.

This clone has a handful of counts. V usage is TRBV4-1 and J usage is TRBJ1-5, with a tentative D call TRBD1 (6 bases). The CDR3 extends over 16 amino acids. Per germline, CDR1 MGHRA and CDR2 YSYEKL. Deletions cut 0 bases from V and 6 bases from J, with 15 bases between. DNA of the CDR3: TGCGCCAGCAGCCAAGAAGGCAGGGGAGACGGTCAGCCCCAGCATTTT. Translated: CASSQEGRGDGQPQHF.

The V gene is TRBV4-1, the J gene TRBJ2-5, with a tentative D call TRBD1 (6 bases). CDR1 and CDR2 (germline): MGHRA, YSYEKL. V gave up 4 bases and J gave up 2 bases, with 20 bases separating them. This CDR3 spans 17 amino acids. For the CDR3, the DNA is TGCGCCAGCAGCCGGGGGCCTTCCCTTTCCCATCAAGAGACCCAGTACTTC. It is translated as CASSRGPSLSHQETQYF.

The V gene is TRBV6-5, the J gene TRBJ2-7; D is undetermined. Germline values: CDR1 MNHEY, CDR2 SVGAGI. The CDR3 covers 15 residues. Trimming took 3 bases from V and 2 from J, leaving 14 bases between them. The CDR3 coding sequence is TGTGCCAGCAGTTATCGTGTGGTTTCAACCTACGAGCAGTACTTC. Its translation: CASSYRVVSTYEQYF.

This clone has just a few counts. The CDR3 DNA sequence: TGCGCCAGCAGCCAAGACTGGATAAATCAGCCCCAGCATTTT. It yields the protein CASSQDWINQPQHF. J is TRBJ1-5 and V is TRBV4-3, with D uncertain. From germline, CDR1 is LGHNA and CDR2 YSLEER. V lost 0 bases, J lost 4 bases, and 7 bases lay in between. The CDR3 runs to 14 residues.

V is TRBV2 and J is TRBJ2-3; TRBD1 is a possible D gene (5 bases). Germline assignment: CDR1 SNHLY and CDR2 FYNNEI. V lost 9 bases and J 2 bases, leaving 9 bases between the germline ends. The CDR3 consists of 12 residues. The CDR3 DNA is TGTGCCAGTGGACACCCCACAGATACGCAGTATTTT. It specifies CASGHPTDTQYF. Based on the CDR3 plus reference TRBV2 and TRBJ2-3, the full variable domain is EPEVTQTPSHQVTQMGQEVILRCVPISNHLYFYWYRQILGQKVEFLVSFYNNEISEKSEIFDDQFSVERPDGSNFTLKIRSTKLEDSAMYFCASGHPTDTQYFGPGTRLTVL.

The rearrangement joins TRBV18 to TRBJ2-7, with TRBD2 matching over 7 bases. V lost 0 bases, J lost 2 bases, and 4 bases stayed unmatched. The CDR3 consists of 15 residues. CDR1 KGHSH and CDR2 LQKENI come from the germline V gene. Written as DNA, the CDR3 is TGTGCCAGCTCACCACCGGGACTATCCGCCTACGAGCAGTACTTC. This sequence encodes CASSPPGLSAYEQYF.

The chain recombines TRBV28 with TRBJ2-3, with a tentative D call TRBD2 (6 bases). Trimming cost V 7 bases and J 2 bases, with 10 bases left between them. The V gene's germline CDR1 is MDHEN and CDR2 SYDVKM. This CDR3 has 13 amino acids. The CDR3 is CASKEGTTDTQYF. The CDR3 nucleotides read TGTGCCAGCAAGGAGGGGACCACAGATACGCAGTATTTT.

This sequence joins TRBV9 and TRBJ1-1, with D perhaps matching TRBD1 (5 bases). Trimming shortened V by 0 bases and J by 7 bases, and 7 bases separated the two germline ends. Per germline, CDR1 SGDLS and CDR2 YYNGEE. CDR3 length: 12 residues. The CDR3 DNA reads TGTGCCAGCAGCGTAGGAGACAGTGAAGCTTTCTTT. Protein product: CASSVGDSEAFF.

The chain carries TRBV19 and TRBJ2-7; 13 nucleotides agree with TRBD2. The V segment lost 4 bases and the J segment 1 base; nucleotides outside the gene matches: 4. Germline CDR1 reads LNHDA; CDR2 reads SQIVND (reference sequence). The CDR3 runs 16 residues. The CDR3 DNA reads as TGTGCCAGTAGTACAGGGACTAGCGGGGTTTCCTACGAGCAGTACTTC. This translates into CASSTGTSGVSYEQYF.

The chain couples TRBV6-1 to TRBJ1-4; D perhaps matches TRBD1 (5 bases). Deletions cut 5 bases from V and 8 bases from J, with 12 bases between. The CDR3 is 13 amino acids. Germline values: CDR1 MNHNS, CDR2 SASEGT. The CDR3 region is CASSRGSREKLFF. For the CDR3, the DNA is TGTGCCAGCAGTCGGGGGAGTAGGGAAAAACTGTTTTTT.

The chain carries TRBV20-1 and TRBJ2-5; D possibly corresponds to TRBD2 (6 bases). V shed 2 bases and J shed 5 bases, with 6 bases lying between them. This CDR3 region has 11 residues. Germline V gene lookup returns CDR1 DFQATT and CDR2 SNEGSKA (reference sequence). CDR3 sequence (DNA): TGCAGTGCTAGACGGGGGGAGACCCAGTACTTC. As protein: CSARRGETQYF.

The rearrangement joins TRBV5-1 to TRBJ2-1; no clear D gene. CDR3 length equals 12 residues. Trimming stripped 0 bases from V and 6 bases from J, with 4 bases between. CDR1 and CDR2 (germline): SGHRS, YFSETQ. The CDR3, as DNA: TGCGCCAGCAGCTTGGGGATCAATGAGCAGTTCTTC. Translated, it gives CASSLGINEQFF. The full variable domain, completed using reference TRBV5-1 and TRBJ2-1, is KAGVTQTPRYLIKTRGQQVTLSCSPISGHRSVSWYQQTPGQGLQFLFEYFSETQRNKGNFPGRFSGRQFSNSRSEMNVSTLELGDSALYLCASSLGINEQFFGPGTRLTVL.

With regard to this clone: Other DNA sequences within the sample encode an identical CDR3. The CDR3 loop reads CASSLGEVHGYTF. In DNA form, the CDR3 reads TGCGCCAGCAGCTTGGGGGAGGTGCACGGCTACACCTTC. The gene calls are TRBV5-1 and TRBJ1-2; D gene ambiguous. Trimming shortened V by 0 bases and J by 8 bases, and 11 bases separated the two germline ends. The length of the CDR3 is 13 residues. The germline CDR1 and CDR2 sequences are SGHRS and YFSETQ. The full variable domain, rest sourced from reference TRBV5-1 and TRBJ1-2, is KAGVTQTPRYLIKTRGQQVTLSCSPISGHRSVSWYQQTPGQGLQFLFEYFSETQRNKGNFPGRFSGRQFSNSRSEMNVSTLELGDSALYLCASSLGEVHGYTFGSGTRLTVV.

This clone has just one count. The chain carries TRBV10-3 and TRBJ2-5; 10 nucleotides agree with TRBD1. Germline assignment: CDR1 ENHRY and CDR2 SYGVKD. After removal of 2 bases from V and 2 bases from J, the junction contained 8 bases not matched to a gene. CDR3 length equals 17 residues. CDR3 in DNA: TGTGCCATCAGTGAGCCAACCGGGACAGGGGTTCAAGAGACCCAGTACTTC. Protein sequence: CAISEPTGTGVQETQYF.

This clone occurred once. The chain combines TRBV2 with TRBJ1-6; 7 positions agree with TRBD1. The CDR3 length is 12 residues. In germline, CDR1 is SNHLY, CDR2 FYNNEI. Germline trimming cut 8 bases from V and 7 bases from J; bases unmatched to any gene: 2. The CDR3 protein is CASDRDNSPLHF. In DNA form, the CDR3 reads TGTGCCAGCGACAGGGACAATTCACCCCTCCACTTT.

The rearrangement uses TRBV27 and TRBJ2-1; TRBD2 is a possible D gene (6 bases). The CDR3 is 14 amino acids. Germline-derived CDR1 and CDR2 are MNHEY and SMNVEV (reference sequence). Trimming removed 2 bases from V and 8 bases from J, with 13 bases in between. The CDR3 spells CASSLTGTAYEQFF. DNA of the CDR3: TGTGCCAGCAGTTTAACCGGGACTGCCTATGAGCAGTTCTTC.

The chain employs TRBV29-1 and TRBJ1-6; D gene ambiguous. CDR1 and CDR2 (germline): SQVTM, ANQGSEA. Trimming removed 1 base at V and 9 bases at J, with 10 bases between. There are 13 residues in the CDR3. CDR3 DNA: TGCAGCGTTGAAGCAGGTCCGTCTTCACCCCTCCACTTT. It codes for CSVEAGPSSPLHF.

The chain employs TRBV5-4 and TRBJ1-4; 7 bases line up with TRBD1. Germline V CDR1 and CDR2: SGHNT, YYREEE (reference sequence). Unmatched junction bases numbered 5, after V lost 0 bases and J lost 3 bases. This CDR3 is built from 16 residues. CDR3 loop: CASSLGQGLANEKLFF. CDR3 in DNA: TGTGCCAGCAGCTTGGGACAGGGATTGGCTAATGAAAAACTGTTTTTT.

The rearrangement joins TRBV13 to TRBJ2-7, with TRBD1 identical over 11 bases. The CDR3 has 14 amino acids. Germline V gives CDR1 PRHDT, CDR2 FYEKMQ (reference sequence). J gave up 5 bases and V 5 bases, and 5 bases lay outside the gene matches. The CDR3 here is CASSRTGGLNEQYF. The CDR3 region has the DNA TGTGCCAGCAGCCGGACAGGGGGCTTGAACGAGCAGTACTTC.

The CDR3 nucleotides read TGCGCCAGCAAGGGACTAGCGGGACAAGAGACCCAGTACTTC. This codes for CASKGLAGQETQYF. The rearrangement links TRBV5-1 to TRBJ2-5, with 13 bases aligning to TRBD2. Germline CDR1 SGHRS, CDR2 YFSETQ. After removal of 6 bases from V and 2 bases from J, the junction contained 1 base not matched to a gene. This CDR3 has 14 residues.

V gene TRBV10-1 combines with J gene TRBJ2-7; TRBD1 matches 8 bases. CDR1 is WNHNN and CDR2 is SYGVQD in the germline V gene (reference sequence). V trimming: 3 bases; J trimming: 5 bases; junction bases outside the gene matches: 3. This CDR3 has 13 residues. The CDR3 DNA reads as TGCGCCAGCAGTGATTCACAGGGGGACGAGCAGTACTTC. It translates to CASSDSQGDEQYF.

The chain carries TRBV16 and TRBJ2-7, with D possibly being TRBD1 (6 bases). Germline CDR1 is KGHSY and CDR2 is FQNENV. With 3 bases removed from V and 2 bases from J, the gap between germline ends came to 11 bases. This CDR3 has 14 residues. The CDR3 spells CASSHRGFAYEQYF. The CDR3 DNA follows: TGTGCCAGCAGCCACAGGGGCTTCGCCTACGAGCAGTACTTC.